This T cell receptor (beta chain) derives from a study of CXCR3-negative and CXCR3-positive naive CD8 T cells. The overall study: Each library held about 1.5 +/- 0.3 million TRB reads, 120 million to 150 million in total. Study outcomes and limitations: CXCR3 expression partially decreased after cryopreservation; most assays used fresh PBMCs. Diversity was high in both naive subsets and much lower in memory cells. More hydrophobic TRB CDR3s occurred in CXCR3-positive than in CXCR3-negative naive cells.

Carrying UMI labels, the TRB cDNA libraries were prepared through 5' RACE. TCRdb processed the 5' RACE reads again and assigns one entry to each CDR3 protein, with no DNA. This sample contains 150,000 to 160,000 distinct CDR3 sequences. The CDR3 contains 15 residues. The germline V gene has CDR1 SEHNR and CDR2 FQNEAQ (reference sequence). On this clonotype: The antigen remains undetermined.

This rearrangement joins TRBV7-9 to TRBJ2-7; the TCRdb D gene call, TRBD1, has no DNA to confirm it. The receptor was isolated from a human donor in good health. Some clones in this sample may be carry-over from other donors' samples. The source material was naive CXCR3+ CD8+ T cells from blood. Documented subset: CD45RO-CCR7+CD27+CD95- naive CD8+ T cells expressing CXCR3 (TNR3+). The CDR3 sequence: CASSLWAGVLGEQYF.